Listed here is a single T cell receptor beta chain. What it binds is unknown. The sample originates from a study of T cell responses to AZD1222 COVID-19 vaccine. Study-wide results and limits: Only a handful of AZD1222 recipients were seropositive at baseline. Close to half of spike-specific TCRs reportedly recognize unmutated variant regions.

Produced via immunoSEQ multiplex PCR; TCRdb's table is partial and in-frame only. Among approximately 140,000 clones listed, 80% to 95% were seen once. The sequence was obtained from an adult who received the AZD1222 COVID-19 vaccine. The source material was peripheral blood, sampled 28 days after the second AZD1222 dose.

CDR3 amino acids: CASSRAGTLYEQYF. The CDR3 nucleotides are TGTGCCAGCAGCCGCGCAGGGACCCTCTACGAGCAGTACTTC. The J gene is TRBJ2-7, the V gene TRBV5-8; D may match TRBD1 or TRBD2 (5 bases each). The V end lost 4 bases, the J end lost 3 bases, and 14 bases lay between the germline ends. Germline V gene data show CDR1 as SGHTS and CDR2 as YDEGEE. This CDR3 region has 14 residues.